The subject of this entry is one TCR beta chain. As yet, its antigen is unknown. Researchers took RNA transcripts and amplified the TCR beta CDR3 regions from them. First-round RT-PCR with HTBI primers amplified the TCR CDR3 region. TCRdb reanalysed the multiplex PCR reads using MiXCR and keeps one entry per CDR3 protein. The sample consists of over 650,000 distinct CDR3 sequences, about a sixth of them appearing once. Patients were excluded for uncontrolled infection, other autoimmune disease, pregnancy or lactation. This sample is drawn from a study of T cells in Graves' hyperthyroidism and ophthalmopathy. The study's findings and limits: Within blood appeared most thyroid clonotypes that had expanded above 0.001. Stable hyperthyroidism was told apart from ophthalmopathy by a model built on 13 V-J features.

The CDR3 is 19 amino acids. V lost 0 bases, J lost 4 bases, and 23 bases lay in between. From germline, CDR1 is SGHKS and CDR2 YYEKEE (reference sequence). This chain connects TRBV5-5 to TRBJ2-1, with D tentatively TRBD2 (7 bases). Sequenced input: blood. This TCR was recovered from a young man with Graves' hyperthyroidism. The CDR3 protein is CASSLVGGAAGDGYNEQFF. CDR3 nucleotide sequence: TGTGCCAGCAGCTTGGTGGGGGGGGCGGCGGGAGACGGTTACAATGAGCAGTTCTTC.